These 20 T cell receptor beta chains were sequenced from one sample in a study of graft-versus-host responses after intestinal transplantation. This table comes from immunoSEQ multiplex PCR, and its TCRdb copy is limited to in-frame clones, with some not included. The sample carries about 100,000 clones, roughly 87% recorded once. No antigen is known for these receptors. The specimen was unstimulated CD4+ T cells sorted from spleen or lymph node cells, collected before transplant. These receptor sequences come from a human donor who was the organ donor for an intestinal transplant.

This chain links TRBV15 with TRBJ2-1; D is perhaps TRBD2 (6 bases). Trimming took 5 bases from V and 7 from J, leaving 15 bases between them. The CDR3 has 14 amino acids. CDR1 LNHNV and CDR2 YYDKDF come from the germline V gene (reference sequence). CDR3 amino acids: CATSRLKLANEQFF. For the CDR3, the DNA is TGTGCCACCAGCCGATTAAAACTAGCTAATGAGCAGTTCTTC. The full variable domain, completed using reference TRBV15 and TRBJ2-1, is DAMVIQNPRYQVTQFGKPVTLSCSQTLNHNVMYWYQQKSSQAPKLLFHYYDKDFNNEADTPDNFQSRRPNTSFCFLDIRSPGLGDTAMYLCATSRLKLANEQFFGPGTRLTVL.

The genes are TRBV6-4 and TRBJ1-2; D is ambiguous. This CDR3 is 14 amino acids long. V was trimmed by 6 bases and J by 1 base, leaving 12 bases between them. Germline assignment: CDR1 MRHNA and CDR2 SNTAGT. CDR3 loop: CASSLTAGNYGYTF. The CDR3 DNA follows: TGTGCCAGCAGCCTTACGGCCGGTAACTATGGCTACACCTTC.

This chain connects TRBV30 to TRBJ1-1; 7 nucleotides line up with TRBD1. Germline CDR1 is GTSNPN and CDR2 is SVGIG (reference sequence). V lost 3 bases to trimming and J lost 6 bases; unmatched junction nucleotides: 4. The CDR3 covers 12 residues. The CDR3 DNA reads as TGTGCCTGGAGCAGGGGGGGGCCTGAAGCTTTCTTT. Encoded protein: CAWSRGGPEAFF.

The chain uses TRBV6-6 and TRBJ2-7; weak D call: TRBD1 (5 bases). The V gene's germline CDR1 is MNHNY and CDR2 SVGAGI (reference sequence). Deletions cut 2 bases from V and 3 bases from J, with 11 bases between. This CDR3 has 14 residues. CDR3 DNA: TGTGCCAGCAGTTACAGACAGCCCTTCTACGAGCAGTACTTC. Translation gives CASSYRQPFYEQYF.

The chain links TRBV5-5 to TRBJ1-2; maybe TRBD1 (6 bases). The CDR3 runs to 16 residues. The ends were cut back, 4 bases at V and 0 bases at J, with 16 bases in the middle. CDR1 and CDR2 (germline): SGHKS, YYEKEE (reference sequence). This CDR3 reads CASSANGQIANYGYTF. CDR3 nucleotides: TGTGCCAGCAGCGCGAACGGACAGATAGCTAACTATGGCTACACCTTC. Full variable domain (rest looked up from reference TRBV5-5 and TRBJ1-2): DAGVTQSPTHLIKTRGQQVTLRCSPISGHKSVSWYQQVLGQGPQFIFQYYEKEERGRGNFPDRFSARQFPNYSSELNVNALLLGDSALYLCASSANGQIANYGYTFGSGTRLTVV.

The genes are TRBV30 and TRBJ1-2; no definite D call. The CDR3 sequence is 14 residues long. Trimming shortened V by 4 bases and J by 0 bases, and 12 bases separated the two germline ends. Germline lookup yields CDR1 GTSNPN and CDR2 SVGIG (reference sequence). The CDR3 reads CAWTPSFTNYGYTF. CDR3 nucleotides: TGTGCCTGGACCCCATCGTTCACTAACTATGGCTACACCTTC.

A single count supports this clone. This chain links TRBV4-2 with TRBJ2-6; D remains ambiguous. CDR1 LGHNA and CDR2 YNFKEQ come from the germline V gene. CDR3 size: 16 residues. V lost 4 bases, J lost 0 bases, and 10 bases lay in between. CDR3 nucleotide sequence: TGTGCCAGCAGCCCGAACCCCCTCTCTGGGGCCAACGTCCTGACTTTC. It yields the protein CASSPNPLSGANVLTF.

In nucleotides, the CDR3 is TGTGCCAGCAGTGGCGGGACAGGGGGTTTTGGAAACACCATATATTTT. This sequence encodes CASSGGTGGFGNTIYF. The rearrangement joins TRBV6-1 to TRBJ1-3, with 11 bases lining up with TRBD1. The germline gives CDR1 MNHNS, CDR2 SASEGT. This CDR3 comprises 16 residues. With 4 bases clipped from V and 3 bases from J, the junction kept 5 bases outside the gene matches.

The V call is TRBV6-1, the J call TRBJ2-7, with no clear D. V dropped 8 bases and J dropped 7 bases, with 12 bases sitting between them. The CDR3 spans 11 residues. CDR1 is MNHNS, CDR2 SASEGT, per germline. CDR3 nucleotides: TGTGCCAGCGGATCTGACCTGGAGCAGTACTTC. It translates to CASGSDLEQYF.

The J gene is TRBJ1-5, the V gene TRBV30; no clear D. Trimming removed 1 base at V and 2 bases at J, with 6 bases between. CDR3 length: 13 amino acids. CDR1 and CDR2 from the germline V gene are GTSNPN and SVGIG (reference sequence). The CDR3 DNA reads as TGTGCCTGGAGTGACGGGGGCAATCAGCCCCAGCATTTT. Encoded protein: CAWSDGGNQPQHF. Using reference TRBV30 and TRBJ1-5 for the parts outside the CDR3, the full variable domain is SQTIHQWPATLVQPVGSPLSLECTVEGTSNPNLYWYRQAAGRGLQLLFYSVGIGQISSEVPQNLSASRPQDRQFILSSKKLLLSDSGFYLCAWSDGGNQPQHFGDGTRLSIL.

The chain combines TRBV27 with TRBJ2-3, with D tentatively TRBD1 (6 bases). CDR3 size: 16 residues. In germline, CDR1 is MNHEY, CDR2 SMNVEV (reference sequence). Trimming removed 2 bases from V and 4 bases from J, with 16 bases in between. CDR3 nucleotides: TGTGCCAGCAGTTTAGCAGGGGCCGGGGCCCCAGATACGCAGTATTTT. Residues: CASSLAGAGAPDTQYF.

The V gene is TRBV19, the J gene TRBJ1-2, with D perhaps matching TRBD1 (6 bases). This CDR3 has 12 amino acids. V was cut by 6 bases and J by 7 bases, with 12 bases left in between. Germline CDR1 and CDR2: LNHDA and SQIVND (reference sequence). Here the CDR3 reads CASSTGSSGYTF. DNA for the CDR3: TGTGCCAGTAGCACAGGGTCCAGTGGCTACACCTTC.

The chain has TRBV27 and TRBJ1-1, with a possible D match to TRBD1 (6 bases). Looked up from germline, CDR1 is MNHEY and CDR2 is SMNVEV (reference sequence). V lost 6 bases to trimming and J lost 6 bases, with 32 bases between them. The CDR3 spans 19 residues. CDR3 amino acids: CASRKGGDKAYYQGSEAFF. The CDR3 DNA follows: TGTGCCAGCAGGAAGGGGGGAGATAAGGCATACTATCAAGGATCTGAAGCTTTCTTT.

The chain couples TRBV6-1 to TRBJ2-7, with D possibly TRBD2 on 6 matching bases. Trimming left V 10 bases short and J 6 bases short, with 13 bases between. Germline V gene lookup returns CDR1 MNHNS and CDR2 SASEGT. The CDR3 covers 11 residues. CDR3 nucleotides: TGTGCCATCAGAATCGGGGGCGAGCAGTACTTC. It translates to CAIRIGGEQYF.

This chain uses TRBV6-1 with TRBJ1-5, with D hard to call. Germline V gene data show CDR1 as MNHNS and CDR2 as SASEGT. The CDR3 loop spans 14 amino acids. Deletions cut 2 bases from V and 5 bases from J, with 10 bases between. The CDR3 region is CASSESDRYQPQHF. The CDR3, as DNA: TGTGCCAGCAGTGAAAGCGACCGCTATCAGCCCCAGCATTTT.

This rearrangement joins TRBV2 to TRBJ2-7; 8 bases are shared with TRBD1. CDR1 SNHLY and CDR2 FYNNEI come from the germline V gene. This CDR3 contains 15 residues. J was trimmed by 2 bases and V by 2 bases; bases with no gene match: 5. Written as DNA, the CDR3 is TGTGCCAGCAGTGAATCCCAGGGGGCGACCTACGAGCAGTACTTC. Amino acids: CASSESQGATYEQYF.

The chain carries TRBV5-1 and TRBJ1-4, with D perhaps TRBD1 (5 bases). The CDR3 is 14 residues long. V was cut by 4 bases and J by 5 bases, with 12 bases left in between. Per the germline V gene, CDR1 is SGHRS and CDR2 is YFSETQ. CDR3 nucleotides: TGCGCCAGCAGCACCGGGGCAGGGAATGAAAAACTGTTTTTT. Its translation: CASSTGAGNEKLFF.

This clone occurred once. The rearrangement uses TRBV5-6 and TRBJ2-6, with D possibly being TRBD1 or TRBD2 (5 bases each). Germline-derived CDR1 and CDR2 are SGHDT and YYEEEE. V was trimmed by 0 bases and J by 2 bases, leaving 6 bases between them. The CDR3 length is 15 residues. The chain's CDR3 is CASSLGGAGANVLTF. CDR3 DNA: TGTGCCAGCAGCTTGGGAGGGGCTGGGGCCAACGTCCTGACTTTC.

V usage is TRBV28 and J usage is TRBJ2-3; 8 bases agree with TRBD2. V was pared by 6 bases and J by 3 bases, with 8 bases of the junction left unmatched. CDR3 size: 15 residues. Germline CDR1 is MDHEN and CDR2 is SYDVKM. CDR3 residues: CASRLAGLDTDTQYF. The CDR3 DNA reads as TGTGCCAGCAGGTTGGCGGGACTAGATACAGATACGCAGTATTTT.

The CDR3 coding sequence is TGTGCCAGCAGTGAAAGAGAGCGGGCGGAGACCCAGTACTTC. This gives the protein CASSERERAETQYF. The chain is built from TRBV6-1 and TRBJ2-5; possibly TRBD2 for D (6 bases). V lost 2 bases, J lost 5 bases, and 12 bases lay in between. The CDR3 length is 14 residues. Germline V CDR1 and CDR2: MNHNS, SASEGT.